Each of the 32 T cell receptor beta chains below was sequenced from the same sample in a study of blood T cell repertoires in COVID-19. Clones were read by immunoSEQ multiplex PCR, and TCRdb kept only the in-frame ones, dropping some. The data contain 200,000 to 250,000 clones, roughly 86% of them singletons. Sequenced material: peripheral blood. The origin of the receptors is a woman aged 25-40 years who had recovered from COVID-19.

The V gene is TRBV9, the J gene TRBJ2-1; 7 bases agree with TRBD1. The V and J ends lost 7 bases and 0 bases, in that order; junction bases with no gene match: 7. The CDR3 is made up of 15 amino acids. CDR1 and CDR2 (germline): SGDLS, YYNGEE. The CDR3 protein is CASGRQGSSYNEQFF. DNA for the CDR3: TGTGCCAGCGGCCGACAGGGAAGCTCCTACAATGAGCAGTTCTTC.

CDR3 loop: CASSEEGRDTEAFF. CDR3 bases: TGTGCCAGCAGTGAAGAGGGCAGGGACACTGAAGCTTTCTTT. This chain uses TRBV6-1 with TRBJ1-1, with D maybe TRBD1 (5 bases). The germline V gene has CDR1 MNHNS and CDR2 SASEGT. The ends were cut back, 1 base at V and 3 bases at J, with 9 bases in the middle. There are 14 residues in the CDR3.

This chain connects TRBV5-1 to TRBJ1-3; 7 bases map to TRBD1. Germline V gene lookup returns CDR1 SGHRS and CDR2 YFSETQ. With V trimmed by 4 bases and J by 3 bases, 4 bases remained unmatched. CDR3 length equals 14 residues. CDR3 sequence: CASSPRDSGNTIYF. CDR3 coding DNA: TGCGCCAGCAGCCCGCGGGACAGTGGAAACACCATATATTTT.

This clone was recorded a few times. This chain joins TRBV19 and TRBJ2-2, with a tentative D call TRBD1 (6 bases). Germline values: CDR1 LNHDA, CDR2 SQIVND (reference sequence). The CDR3 consists of 17 residues. Trimming stripped 0 bases from V and 0 bases from J, with 11 bases between. The CDR3, as DNA: TGTGCCAGTAGTATAGAGTTAGGGGGAACGAACACCGGGGAGCTGTTTTTT. It is translated as CASSIELGGTNTGELFF.

The chain employs TRBV2 and TRBJ2-1, with a tentative D call TRBD2 (7 bases). Germline V lookup: CDR1 SNHLY, CDR2 FYNNEI. This CDR3 contains 11 residues. Between the trimmed V and J ends, which lost 4 bases and 12 bases, there was a span of 10 bases. The CDR3 DNA follows: TGTGCCAGCAGTGGAGGGGGGGTGCAGTTCTTC. Translation gives CASSGGGVQFF.

The chain links TRBV2 to TRBJ2-3; TRBD2 aligns across 10 bases. Trimming at V came to 9 bases and at J to 3 bases, leaving 6 bases not matched to a gene. Per germline, CDR1 SNHLY and CDR2 FYNNEI. There are 14 residues in the CDR3. The DNA of the CDR3 is TGTGCCAGTCCGGGACTAGCGTTAACAGATACGCAGTATTTT. This codes for CASPGLALTDTQYF.

This chain connects TRBV2 to TRBJ2-5; D perhaps matches TRBD1 (6 bases). Germline lookup yields CDR1 SNHLY and CDR2 FYNNEI. Trimming removed 9 bases from V and 3 bases from J, with 8 bases in between. CDR3 length equals 11 residues. The CDR3 nucleotides read TGTGCCAGTCGGACAGAAGAGACCCAGTACTTC. Encoded protein: CASRTEETQYF.

The chain uses TRBV5-1 and TRBJ1-2, with TRBD1 identical over 11 bases. This CDR3 is built from 16 residues. CDR1 is SGHRS and CDR2 is YFSETQ in the germline V gene. Unmatched junction bases numbered 5, after V lost 4 bases and J lost 0 bases. CDR3 nucleotide sequence: TGCGCCAGCAGCGCAGGACAGGGGGCGCCTAACTATGGCTACACCTTC. This gives the protein CASSAGQGAPNYGYTF. The full variable domain, its missing parts supplied by reference TRBV5-1 and TRBJ1-2, is KAGVTQTPRYLIKTRGQQVTLSCSPISGHRSVSWYQQTPGQGLQFLFEYFSETQRNKGNFPGRFSGRQFSNSRSEMNVSTLELGDSALYLCASSAGQGAPNYGYTFGSGTRLTVV.

The chain recombines TRBV15 with TRBJ1-1; D might be TRBD1 (6 bases). V was trimmed by 3 bases and J by 4 bases, leaving 9 bases between them. The CDR3 contains 13 residues. CDR1 is LNHNV and CDR2 is YYDKDF in the germline V gene (reference sequence). CDR3: CATSREQGTEAFF. Here the CDR3 DNA reads TGTGCCACCAGCAGGGAACAGGGCACTGAAGCTTTCTTT.

The chain is built from TRBV7-3 and TRBJ1-3, with D maybe TRBD1 (6 bases). CDR1 SGHTA and CDR2 FQGTGA come from the germline V gene. V was cut by 2 bases and J by 2 bases, with 10 bases left in between. The CDR3 covers 15 residues. CDR3 residues: CASSLVGGPGNTIYF. The CDR3 DNA reads as TGTGCCAGCAGCTTAGTGGGGGGGCCTGGAAACACCATATATTTT.

J is TRBJ2-7 and V is TRBV11-2, with 9 bases matching TRBD2. Per the germline V gene, CDR1 is SGHAT and CDR2 is FQNNGV. V was clipped by 1 base and J by 2 bases; unmatched bases: 3. CDR3 length: 15 residues. This CDR3 reads CASSLASGAPYEQYF. The CDR3 DNA is TGTGCCAGCAGCTTAGCTAGCGGGGCACCCTACGAGCAGTACTTC. Based on the CDR3 plus reference TRBV11-2 and TRBJ2-7, the full variable domain is EAGVAQSPRYKIIEKRQSVAFWCNPISGHATLYWYQQILGQGPKLLIQFQNNGVVDDSQLPKDRFSAERLKGVDSTLKIQPAKLEDSAVYLCASSLASGAPYEQYFGPGTRLTVT.

The J gene is TRBJ2-7, the V gene TRBV10-3; 8 nucleotides line up with TRBD1. CDR1 and CDR2 (germline): ENHRY, SYGVKD. The CDR3 loop spans 13 amino acids. With V trimmed by 6 bases and J by 6 bases, 7 bases remained unmatched. The CDR3 is CAISGQGSSEQYF. DNA of the CDR3: TGTGCCATCAGCGGACAGGGTTCGAGCGAGCAGTACTTC.

V is TRBV11-3 and J is TRBJ2-3; D is possibly TRBD1 (6 bases). CDR3 size: 14 residues. V was pared by 1 base and J by 5 bases, with 10 bases between. CDR1 is SGHNT and CDR2 is YENEEA in the germline V gene. The CDR3 DNA is TGTGCCAGCAGCTTAGGACAGGTGGAAGATACGCAGTATTTT. This translates into CASSLGQVEDTQYF.

This chain joins TRBV15 and TRBJ1-3, with 7 bases fitting TRBD1. Germline values: CDR1 LNHNV, CDR2 YYDKDF (reference sequence). Trimming took 3 bases from V and 0 from J; bases not matched to a gene: 8. This CDR3 has 17 residues. The CDR3 nucleotides read TGTGCCACCAGCAGGGAGGGACAGTCGTTCTCTGGAAACACCATATATTTT. This encodes CATSREGQSFSGNTIYF.

J is TRBJ2-2 and V is TRBV4-2, with D perhaps TRBD1 (5 bases). In germline, CDR1 is LGHNA, CDR2 YNFKEQ. The CDR3 totals 14 residues. Trimming removed 2 bases from V and 4 bases from J, with 8 bases in between. The CDR3 nucleotides are TGTGCCAGCAGCCAAAGACAGTCCACCGGGGAGCTGTTTTTT. Protein: CASSQRQSTGELFF.

The rearrangement uses TRBV19 and TRBJ2-3, with TRBD2 identical over 7 bases. J was trimmed by 4 bases and V by 5 bases; bases with no gene match: 12. This CDR3 region has 16 residues. Germline V gene data show CDR1 as LNHDA and CDR2 as SQIVND (reference sequence). CDR3 sequence reads: CASSDPGGAGADTQYF. The CDR3 DNA follows: TGTGCCAGTAGTGATCCGGGGGGTGCGGGGGCAGATACGCAGTATTTT.

A word on this clone: One end of the junction varies from germline; a read error may be responsible. V and J are TRBV11-2 and TRBJ2-5, with D maybe TRBD1 (6 bases). The CDR3 sequence is 12 residues long. The germline gives CDR1 SGHAT, CDR2 FQNNGV. DNA of the CDR3: TGTGCCAGCAGCGCCTCACAGGGTGGGGTCCACTTC. Translating gives CASSASQGGVHF. The variable domain in full, with the rest retrieved from reference TRBV11-2 and TRBJ2-5, is EAGVAQSPRYKIIEKRQSVAFWCNPISGHATLYWYQQILGQGPKLLIQFQNNGVVDDSQLPKDRFSAERLKGVDSTLKIQPAKLEDSAVYLCASSASQGGVHFGPGTRLLVL.

The chain joins TRBV18 to TRBJ2-5, with a tentative D call TRBD2 (6 bases). Germline loops: CDR1 KGHSH, CDR2 LQKENI. CDR3 length: 18 amino acids. Trimming removed 5 bases at V and 1 base at J, with 23 bases between. The DNA for the CDR3 is TGTGCCAGCTCATTATACCGGGACTGGCGCCCCATCCAAGAGACCCAGTACTTC. It is translated as CASSLYRDWRPIQETQYF.

V is TRBV7-9 and J is TRBJ1-3; D perhaps matches TRBD1 (5 bases). Trimming stripped 4 bases from V and 0 bases from J, with 16 bases between. CDR3 length: 17 amino acids. Germline loops: CDR1 SEHNR, CDR2 FQNEAQ (reference sequence). This CDR3 is CASSSQVIDSSGNTIYF. DNA of the CDR3: TGTGCCAGCAGCTCCCAGGTGATCGACAGCTCTGGAAACACCATATATTTT.

The rearrangement joins TRBV7-3 to TRBJ2-7; 9 bases fit TRBD1. This CDR3 region has 13 residues. Unmatched junction bases numbered 4, after V lost 5 bases and J lost 5 bases. Germline V gene lookup returns CDR1 SGHTA and CDR2 FQGTGA. The CDR3 reads CASSVDRGNEQYF. As DNA, the CDR3 is TGTGCCAGCAGCGTGGACAGGGGAAACGAGCAGTACTTC.

The chain links TRBV6-5 to TRBJ2-2; 11 bases line up with TRBD1. After removal of 6 bases from V and 4 bases from J, the junction contained 4 bases not matched to a gene. The germline gives CDR1 MNHEY, CDR2 SVGAGI. This CDR3 spans 15 amino acids. The CDR3 spells CASRWGQGGTGELFF. As DNA, the CDR3 is TGTGCCAGCAGATGGGGACAGGGGGGCACCGGGGAGCTGTTTTTT.

The chain has TRBV5-4 and TRBJ1-2, with unresolved D. This CDR3 contains 14 residues. The V end was cut by 1 base, the J end by 3 bases, with 10 bases between. Germline loops: CDR1 SGHNT, CDR2 YYREEE (reference sequence). The CDR3 region is CASSLSAEHYGYTF. The CDR3 DNA sequence: TGTGCCAGCAGCTTGTCGGCGGAACACTATGGCTACACCTTC. The full variable domain, rest sourced from reference TRBV5-4 and TRBJ1-2, is ETGVTQSPTHLIKTRGQQVTLRCSSQSGHNTVSWYQQALGQGPQFIFQYYREEENGRGNFPPRFSGLQFPNYSSELNVNALELDDSALYLCASSLSAEHYGYTFGSGTRLTVV.

This CDR3 reads CASSLFGGGTEAFF. In DNA, the CDR3 is TGTGCCAGCAGCTTATTTGGGGGGGGCACTGAAGCTTTCTTT. The chain combines TRBV7-6 with TRBJ1-1; D possibly corresponds to TRBD1 (5 bases). CDR3 length: 14 residues. CDR1 SGHVS and CDR2 FNYEAQ come from the germline V gene. With 2 bases removed from V and 4 bases from J, the gap between germline ends came to 11 bases. Full variable domain (missing parts from reference TRBV7-6 and TRBJ1-1): GAGVSQSPRYKVTKRGQDVALRCDPISGHVSLYWYRQALGQGPEFLTYFNYEAQQDKSGLPNDRFSAERPEGSISTLTIQRTEQRDSAMYRCASSLFGGGTEAFFGQGTRLTVV.

CDR3 region: CASSQKRFNEKLFF. The CDR3 DNA reads as TGCGCCAGCAGCCAAAAGCGATTTAATGAAAAACTGTTTTTT. This chain connects TRBV4-1 to TRBJ1-4; D not resolved. Trimming cost V 2 bases and J 4 bases, with 8 bases left between them. This CDR3 spans 14 amino acids. Germline V CDR1 and CDR2: MGHRA, YSYEKL.

The CDR3 loop is CASSPFAGTSGFRQYF. The CDR3 region has the DNA TGTGCCAGCAGCCCCTTTGCCGGGACTAGTGGTTTTAGGCAGTATTTT. The gene calls are TRBV3-1 (or the pseudogene TRBV3-2) and TRBJ2-3, with 8 bases identical to TRBD2. V dropped 4 bases and J dropped 11; count of bases not matched to a gene: 17. Germline V gene sequence: CDR1 LGHDT, CDR2 YNNKEL (reference sequence). The CDR3 is made up of 16 amino acids.

This clone was counted between two and nine times. The V and J genes are TRBV18 and TRBJ2-5; D is possibly TRBD1 (5 bases). The CDR3 covers 15 residues. Germline V lookup: CDR1 KGHSH, CDR2 LQKENI. The V gene lost 4 bases and the J gene lost 1 base, with 13 bases spanning the gap. In DNA, the CDR3 is TGTGCCAGCTCACGTAACGGACACGCCCAAGAGACCCAGTACTTC. Translating it yields CASSRNGHAQETQYF.

The rearrangement joins TRBV10-3 to TRBJ2-7; 15 positions agree with TRBD2. The CDR3 contains 16 residues. CDR1 ENHRY and CDR2 SYGVKD come from the germline V gene. Trimming cost V 6 bases and J 3 bases; bases outside gene matches: 6. As DNA, the CDR3 is TGTGCCATCAGCAGCGGGACTAGCGGGGGGTTCTACGAGCAGTACTTC. It yields the protein CAISSGTSGGFYEQYF.

V is TRBV14 and J is TRBJ2-7, with TRBD2 identical over 9 bases. CDR1 SGHDN and CDR2 FVKESK come from the germline V gene. CDR3 length: 15 amino acids. V was clipped by 3 bases and J by 7 bases; unmatched bases: 10. The CDR3 region is CASSHSGGSAGEQYF. The CDR3 DNA reads TGTGCCAGCAGCCACAGCGGGGGGTCCGCGGGGGAGCAGTACTTC.

J is TRBJ1-4 and V is TRBV2; D not resolved. The CDR3 covers 14 residues. With 7 bases removed from V and 4 bases from J, the gap between germline ends came to 13 bases. The germline V gene has CDR1 SNHLY and CDR2 FYNNEI. CDR3 loop: CASKPERDNEKLFF. DNA for the CDR3: TGTGCCAGCAAACCCGAACGGGATAATGAAAAACTGTTTTTT.

V usage is TRBV5-1 and J usage is TRBJ2-1; 10 bases match TRBD2. CDR1 is SGHRS and CDR2 is YFSETQ in the germline V gene. The CDR3 extends over 15 amino acids. J gave up 5 bases and V 4 bases, and 6 bases lay outside the gene matches. The CDR3 nucleotides are TGCGCCAGCAGCGTTTGGACTAGCGGAAACAATGAGCAGTTCTTC. It translates to CASSVWTSGNNEQFF.

The chain recombines TRBV6-4 with TRBJ1-1; 9 positions agree with TRBD1. The CDR3 has 13 residues. The ends lost 10 bases at V and 3 bases at J; junction bases unmatched: 6. Germline V gene sequence: CDR1 MRHNA, CDR2 SNTAGT. CDR3 amino acids: CATRQGVDTEAFF. The CDR3 DNA sequence: TGTGCCACCAGACAGGGGGTAGACACTGAAGCTTTCTTT.

This sequence joins TRBV5-3 and TRBJ1-5; no clear D gene. TRBV5-3 is an open reading frame, and its role is uncertain. The ends were cut back, 4 bases at V and 0 bases at J, with 14 bases in the middle. The CDR3 has 16 residues. CDR3 protein: CARSTRPDYSNQPQHF. In DNA, the CDR3 is TGTGCCAGAAGCACGAGGCCAGATTATAGCAATCAGCCCCAGCATTTT.